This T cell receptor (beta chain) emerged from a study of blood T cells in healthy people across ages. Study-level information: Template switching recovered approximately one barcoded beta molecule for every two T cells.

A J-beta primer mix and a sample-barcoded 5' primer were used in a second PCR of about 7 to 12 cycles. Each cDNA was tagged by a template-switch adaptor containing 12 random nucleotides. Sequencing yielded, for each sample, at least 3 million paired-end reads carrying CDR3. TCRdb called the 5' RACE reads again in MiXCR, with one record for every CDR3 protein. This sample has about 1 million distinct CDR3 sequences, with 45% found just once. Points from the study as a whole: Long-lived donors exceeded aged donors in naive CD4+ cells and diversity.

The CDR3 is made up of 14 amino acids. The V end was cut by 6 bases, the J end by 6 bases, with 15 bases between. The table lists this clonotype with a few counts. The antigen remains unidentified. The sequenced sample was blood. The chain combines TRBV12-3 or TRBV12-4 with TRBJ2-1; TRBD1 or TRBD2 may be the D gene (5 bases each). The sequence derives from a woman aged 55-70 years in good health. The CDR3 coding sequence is TGTGCCAGCAGAGCCGGGACCCGGATCAATGAGCAGTTCTTC. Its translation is CASRAGTRINEQFF.